Included here is one TCR beta chain sequence, with context. No cognate antigen has been identified for it. The record has no base qualities; no much larger clone is one base away. The treatment or condition label of this sample denotes: roughly 10-day PBMC culture with coronavirus spike peptide pools or control peptides (ViraFEST assay). The ViraFEST assay was used in the study, in which antigen-specific T cells were expanded with peptide pools and expanded clonotypes were subsequently identified by TCR sequencing. Positive SARS-CoV-2 PCR tests in the convalescent patients dated from March to December 2020, before Alpha, Beta and Delta variants emerged in the United States. Each well held approximately 2 million PBMCs cultured in IMDM containing about 5% human AB serum and approximately 9.1 IU/ml IL-2, with 10 ug/ml peptide pools added. On days 3 and 7, half of the culture medium was replaced with fresh IL-2-containing medium. Once the cells had been in culture for over nine days, the EasySep CD4+ T cell isolation kit was used to isolate CD4+ T cells by negative selection. Ficoll-Paque Plus gradient centrifugation was used to isolate PBMCs from whole blood, and the isolated PBMCs were then either used fresh or cryopreserved at -140C. Each culture condition was generally run in triplicate wells.

Library preparation was by PCR. DNA from cultured CD4+ T cells underwent TCR sequencing with the Oncomine TCR Beta short-read assay at the Johns Hopkins FTIC core. Genomic DNA was extracted from the cultured CD4+ T cells with the QIAamp micro DNA kit. The Oncomine TCR Beta libraries from cultured CD4+ T cells were pooled using unique dual indexes and then sequenced on an Illumina iSeq 100. Turning to the authors' computational methods: Non-productive sequences were removed, and CDR3s that did not start with C, did not end with F or W, or were shorter than 7 amino acids were discarded. The MANAFEST web application was used to identify antigen-specific clonotypes by comparing peptide-stimulated wells against reference wells and other culture wells. An FDR below 0.05, an odds ratio above 5, and a productive frequency above 0.1% in at least two of three replicate wells were required for clones to be considered positive. A clonotype was classed as cross-reactive if the clonotype showed significant expansion both in SARS-CoV-2 spike wells and in at least one common cold coronavirus spike condition. Levenshtein distances (stringdist) and unrooted phylogenetic trees (ape) in R version 3.6.1 were used to assess CDR3 homology. Starting from the raw public reads, TCRdb applied fastp trimming at Q25, assembled clones with MiXCR and retained in-frame beta chains. Identical CDR3 protein sequences are pooled into one entry, listed with their most common genes and DNA. The V and J calls, along with clone size, are taken from TCRdb and not from the paper's own processing. The sample includes almost 25,000 distinct CDR3 sequences, with around 62% observed a single time. The ten largest clones add up to 6.5% to 10% of the sample.

From its cysteine to its phenylalanine, the CDR3 spans 16 amino acids. The DNA shown is the 48-base CDR3, in frame from base 1. Looking up the germline V gene yields CDR1 MGHDK and CDR2 SYGVNS. Germline trimming amounts to 4 bases on V and 7 bases on J, with 10 as the count of junction bases outside the gene matches. This sample was included in a study of vaccination and CD4 T cells after COVID-19 (dated 2022 in TCRdb). Regarding the research as a whole: Convalescent patients had a positive SARS-CoV-2 result on nasal swab PCR, and of these patients, nine had mild disease and one had severe disease. The convalescent cohort comprised six males and four females, including two Hispanic individuals, seven Caucasians, two Asians and one multiracial person. Each participant got two doses of either the Pfizer-BioNTech BNT162b2 vaccine (n=8) or the Moderna mRNA-1273 vaccine (n=2). Post-COVID blood samples from convalescent patients were collected a median of about 100 days after diagnosis, with a range of 35 to 161 days. Post-vaccine blood samples were taken a median of around 77 days after the second vaccine dose, with a range of about 12 to 250 days. The cultures were stimulated with overlapping spike peptide pools from SARS-CoV-2 and from the common cold coronaviruses HCoV-NL63, HCoV-OC43 and HCoV-229E. Control cultures received a CEFX viral epitope pool as the positive control, an HIV-1 Nef peptide pool as the negative control, or no peptide. In around ten COVID-19 convalescent patients and 4 infection-naive healthy vaccine recipients, the spike-specific CD4+ TCR repertoire before mRNA vaccination was compared with the repertoire after mRNA vaccination.

What the study reported, not specific to this receptor: Only a relatively small number of convalescent patients were included in the study, and early timepoints following natural infection were not analyzed. Of the vaccine-specific clones in convalescent patients, 304 of 307, or nearly all, reacted only to SARS-CoV-2 spike and did not cross-react with common cold coronaviruses. In convalescent patients, a median around 83% of post-vaccine SARS-CoV-2-reactive clones were detected only after vaccination, and vaccine-specific priming was suggested by this finding. The median count of SARS-CoV-2-reactive clonotypes went up from under 25 after infection to 38 after vaccination, although the change was not significant.

The V and J segments used are TRBV25-1 and TRBJ1-4; the junction holds 9 bases that match TRBD1. Sequences were obtained from CD4+ T cells from blood, cultured in vitro. The TCR originated in a human donor who had recovered from COVID-19. The DNA is as follows: TGTGCCAGCAGTGGGACCCAGGGACAGGGTGGTGAAAAACTGTTTTTT. Translation gives CASSGTQGQGGEKLFF. Reference TRBV25-1 and TRBJ1-4 proteins supply the regions before and after the CDR3; the full variable domain is: EADIYQTPRYLVIGTGKKITLECSQTMGHDKMYWYQQDPGMELHLIHYSYGVNSTEKGDLSSESTVSRIRTEHFPLTLESARPSHTSQYLCASSGTQGQGGEKLFFGSGTQLSVL.